A single sample gave rise to the 5 T cell receptor beta chains below, sequenced in a study of OX40 agonist ivuxolimab in advanced cancers. Clones were read by immunoSEQ multiplex PCR, and TCRdb kept only the in-frame ones, dropping some. The sample consists of about 51,000 clones, 88% of them appearing once. Sequenced here: CD4+ or CD8+ T cells sorted from blood, sampled in a trial of the OX40 agonist ivuxolimab. The receptor set was obtained from an adult with an advanced solid tumor such as melanoma, head and neck, liver or kidney cancer.

This chain joins TRBV2 and TRBJ1-1; D is unresolved. V lost 1 base to trimming and J lost 1 base, with 10 bases between them. The CDR3 length is 15 residues. Germline V gene sequence: CDR1 SNHLY, CDR2 FYNNEI. The CDR3 sequence is CASSEGSGRNTEAFF. DNA of the CDR3: TGTGCCAGCAGTGAAGGTTCAGGACGGAACACTGAAGCTTTCTTT. Variable domain in full (rest from reference TRBV2 and TRBJ1-1): EPEVTQTPSHQVTQMGQEVILRCVPISNHLYFYWYRQILGQKVEFLVSFYNNEISEKSEIFDDQFSVERPDGSNFTLKIRSTKLEDSAMYFCASSEGSGRNTEAFFGQGTRLTVV.

The chain has TRBV11-2 and TRBJ2-1; D may correspond to TRBD1 or TRBD2 (6 bases each). CDR3 length: 14 amino acids. Trimming shortened V by 5 bases and J by 3 bases, and 11 bases separated the two germline ends. The germline V gene encodes CDR1 SGHAT and CDR2 FQNNGV. CDR3 sequence reads: CASSPRGHYNEQFF. The CDR3 region has the DNA TGTGCCAGCAGCCCCCGGGGGCACTACAATGAGCAGTTCTTC.

The chain combines TRBV7-8 with TRBJ1-2; D remains ambiguous. CDR1 is SGHVS and CDR2 is FQNEAQ in the germline V gene. Trimming stripped 2 bases from V and 8 bases from J, with 12 bases between. The CDR3 is 13 residues long. The CDR3 DNA is TGTGCCAGCAGCTTACCCGCGCGGGAAGGCTACACCTTC. Amino acid sequence: CASSLPAREGYTF.

This clone has just one count. This rearrangement joins TRBV6-1 to TRBJ1-6; a possible D gene is TRBD1 (5 bases). Between the trimmed V and J ends, which lost 0 bases and 10 bases, there was a span of 13 bases. Germline values: CDR1 MNHNS, CDR2 SASEGT. The CDR3 covers 15 residues. The CDR3 DNA sequence: TGTGCCAGCAGTGAAGCAAGAGGGGTAGGATCACCCCTCCACTTT. Its protein is CASSEARGVGSPLHF.

The chain recombines TRBV4-1 with TRBJ1-4; a possible D gene is TRBD1 (6 bases). Trimming left V 5 bases short and J 8 bases short, with 15 bases between. CDR1 is MGHRA, CDR2 YSYEKL, per germline. This CDR3 contains 14 residues. The CDR3, as DNA: TGCGCCAGCAGCGGAGCAGGGGCAGGGGAAAAACTGTTTTTT. Translating gives CASSGAGAGEKLFF.